Shown below are 27 T cell receptor beta chains from a single sample sequenced in a study of blood T cell repertoires in COVID-19. The table came from immunoSEQ multiplex PCR; TCRdb's copy has only in-frame clones and leaves some out. The sample yields about 120,000 clones, 65% to 85% seen once. Sequencing was done on a sample of PBMCs or T cells enriched from blood (not recorded which). These receptors all stem from a woman aged 30 to 39 who had recovered from COVID-19.

This chain links TRBV28 with TRBJ2-6; D remains ambiguous. V was trimmed by 0 bases and J by 2 bases, leaving 5 bases between them. The CDR3 spans 15 residues. CDR1 and CDR2 from the germline V gene are MDHEN and SYDVKM. CDR3 sequence: CASSLWTTGANVLTF. The CDR3 DNA follows: TGTGCCAGCAGTTTATGGACAACTGGGGCCAACGTCCTGACTTTC.

The chain links TRBV24-1 to TRBJ2-1; 7 bases line up with TRBD1. This CDR3 has 14 amino acids. Germline V gene lookup returns CDR1 KGHDR and CDR2 SFDVKD. V was pared by 5 bases and J by 0 bases, with 0 bases of the junction left unmatched. The CDR3 protein is CATSAGGSYNEQFF. The CDR3 nucleotides are TGTGCCACCAGTGCAGGGGGCTCCTACAATGAGCAGTTCTTC.

This chain uses TRBV7-9 with TRBJ2-7; TRBD2 matches at 7 bases. The J segment lost 2 bases and the V segment lost 6 bases, leaving 7 bases of the junction unmatched. Germline assignment: CDR1 SEHNR and CDR2 FQNEAQ (reference sequence). This CDR3 region has 14 residues. Here the CDR3 DNA reads TGTGCCAGCAGTCCAATAGCGGGCCCCTACGAGCAGTACTTC. Its translation: CASSPIAGPYEQYF.

V is TRBV21-1 and J is TRBJ2-5; the table calls TRBD2, which could not be checked here. TRBV21-1 is termed a pseudogene. The CDR3 is made up of 14 amino acids. CDR3 in DNA: TGTGCCAGCAGCACCCTCGGACTTGGAGAGACCCAGTACTTC. It specifies CASSTLGLGETQYF.

The chain is built from TRBV7-2 and TRBJ2-1; D remains ambiguous. The V end lost 5 bases, the J end lost 3 bases, and 8 bases lay between the germline ends. The CDR3 spans 13 residues. CDR1 SGHTA and CDR2 FQGNSA come from the germline V gene. As DNA, the CDR3 is TGTGCCAGCAGCGACTCATTCTACAATGAGCAGTTCTTC. It codes for CASSDSFYNEQFF. Full variable domain (outside the CDR3, taken from reference TRBV7-2 and TRBJ2-1): GAGVSQSPSNKVTEKGKDVELRCDPISGHTALYWYRQSLGQGLEFLIYFQGNSAPDKSGLPSDRFSAERTGGSVSTLTIQRTQQEDSAVYLCASSDSFYNEQFFGPGTRLTVL.

This chain connects TRBV4-3 to TRBJ2-6; tentatively, D is TRBD1 (6 bases). CDR1 and CDR2 (germline): LGHNA, YSLEER. The CDR3 runs to 18 residues. Trimming left V 0 bases short and J 0 bases short, with 12 bases between. CDR3 amino acids: CASSQDGGQSSGANVLTF. In DNA, the CDR3 is TGCGCCAGCAGCCAAGATGGGGGACAAAGCTCTGGGGCCAACGTCCTGACTTTC.

Of note for this clone: Distinct nucleotide sequences in the sample also encode this CDR3. The gene calls are TRBV19 and TRBJ1-4, with a weak D call TRBD1 (5 bases). The CDR3 is made up of 15 amino acids. V shed 1 base and J shed 0 bases, with 6 bases lying between them. Looked up from germline, CDR1 is LNHDA and CDR2 is SQIVND (reference sequence). The CDR3 loop reads CASSIGGTTNEKLFF. The CDR3 DNA reads as TGTGCCAGTAGTATAGGGGGCACAACTAATGAAAAACTGTTTTTT.

CDR3 in DNA: TGTGCCAGCAGCGTAAGCGGGAGACCCAATGAGCAGTTCTTC. Translation gives CASSVSGRPNEQFF. The rearrangement links TRBV9 to TRBJ2-1; 8 bases fit TRBD2. Germline V gene data show CDR1 as SGDLS and CDR2 as YYNGEE. The V segment lost 1 base and the J segment 6 bases; nucleotides outside the gene matches: 3. This CDR3 has 14 residues.

This chain joins TRBV11-3 and TRBJ2-7, with 12 bases that match TRBD2. Losses at the gene ends were 6 bases for V and 0 bases for J; bases not matched to a gene: 9. The CDR3 covers 17 residues. From germline, CDR1 is SGHNT and CDR2 YENEEA. In DNA form, the CDR3 reads TGTGCCAGCAGACTAGGGCTAGCGGGAGGGCCCTCCTACGAGCAGTACTTC. Residues: CASRLGLAGGPSYEQYF.

The chain recombines TRBV11-1 with TRBJ2-4, with TRBD1 as a possible D gene (5 bases). The length of the CDR3 is 15 residues. V was shortened by 5 bases and J by 1 base, with 12 bases between the two germline ends. Germline CDR1 is SGHAT and CDR2 is FQDESV (reference sequence). CDR3 residues: CASSTLGAAKNIQYF. The CDR3 DNA reads as TGTGCCAGCAGCACCCTTGGGGCGGCCAAAAACATTCAGTACTTC.

This chain connects TRBV15 to TRBJ2-3; maybe TRBD2 (7 bases). With 0 bases removed from V and 5 bases from J, the gap between germline ends came to 12 bases. The CDR3 is 15 residues long. Germline assignment: CDR1 LNHNV and CDR2 YYDKDF (reference sequence). DNA of the CDR3: TGTGCCACCAGCAGAGATGCGGGGGCAGGAGATACGCAGTATTTT. Its translation: CATSRDAGAGDTQYF.

This chain connects TRBV9 to TRBJ2-3; maybe TRBD1 (6 bases). The CDR3 loop spans 14 amino acids. CDR1 SGDLS and CDR2 YYNGEE come from the germline V gene. The V end was cut by 4 bases, the J end by 2 bases, with 11 bases between. This CDR3 reads CASSIRQDTDTQYF. The CDR3 nucleotides are TGTGCCAGCAGCATAAGACAGGACACAGATACGCAGTATTTT.

The chain joins TRBV7-2 to TRBJ2-1, with TRBD2 identical over 12 bases. Germline trimming cut 5 bases from V and 4 bases from J; bases unmatched to any gene: 6. CDR1 and CDR2 (germline): SGHTA, FQGNSA. The CDR3 is 16 amino acids. Here the CDR3 DNA reads TGTGCCAGCAGCCCCTGGACTAGCGGGGATTACAATGAGCAGTTCTTC. As protein: CASSPWTSGDYNEQFF.

V gene TRBV5-1 combines with J gene TRBJ2-7; 9 bases are shared with TRBD1. Looked up from germline, CDR1 is SGHRS and CDR2 is YFSETQ. The length of the CDR3 is 14 residues. The V segment lost 0 bases and the J segment 4 bases; nucleotides outside the gene matches: 2. The CDR3 DNA reads as TGCGCCAGCAGCTTGGTAGGGACAGGGTACGAGCAGTACTTC. Its protein product is CASSLVGTGYEQYF.

The gene calls are TRBV6-1 and TRBJ2-7, with no clear D. Trimming cost V 5 bases and J 5 bases, with 19 bases left between them. There are 15 residues in the CDR3. Germline lookup yields CDR1 MNHNS and CDR2 SASEGT. The CDR3 DNA is TGTGCCAGCAGTCTAACTCGAATGGCGGTCAACGAGCAGTACTTC. It yields the protein CASSLTRMAVNEQYF.

The CDR3 nucleotides are TGTGCCAGCAGTGAAGTGCGACAGGGCGGTGAAAAACTGTTTTTT. Translating it yields CASSEVRQGGEKLFF. The rearrangement joins TRBV6-1 to TRBJ1-4; 7 bases agree with TRBD1. CDR1 is MNHNS, CDR2 SASEGT, per germline. Germline trimming cut 1 base from V and 7 bases from J; bases unmatched to any gene: 6. The CDR3 consists of 15 residues.

V is TRBV20-1 and J is TRBJ2-1, with 8 bases fitting TRBD2. V dropped 3 bases and J dropped 5; count of bases not matched to a gene: 15. Germline assignment: CDR1 DFQATT and CDR2 SNEGSKA (reference sequence). CDR3 length: 17 amino acids. CDR3 sequence: CSASRPSFSGGNNEQFF. Written as DNA, the CDR3 is TGCAGTGCTAGTCGGCCCTCGTTTTCGGGAGGGAACAATGAGCAGTTCTTC.

The gene calls are TRBV5-1 and TRBJ1-2, with TRBD1 identical over 9 bases. V trimming: 3 bases; J trimming: 6 bases; junction bases outside the gene matches: 9. The V gene's germline CDR1 is SGHRS and CDR2 YFSETQ. This CDR3 region has 15 residues. CDR3 residues: CASSSLGQGSNGYTF. As DNA, the CDR3 is TGCGCCAGCAGCTCCTTAGGACAGGGGAGTAATGGCTACACCTTC.

The V gene is TRBV28, the J gene TRBJ1-2, with 9 bases fitting TRBD1. The germline CDR1 and CDR2 sequences are MDHEN and SYDVKM. The CDR3 is made up of 18 amino acids. With V trimmed by 5 bases and J by 4 bases, 17 bases remained unmatched. The CDR3 DNA reads TGTGCCAGCAGTCAAAGTCCCGGGACAGGGATAGGTAGCTATGGCTACACCTTC. Translated: CASSQSPGTGIGSYGYTF.

The V call is TRBV14, the J call TRBJ2-1; 9 bases match TRBD2. From germline, CDR1 is SGHDN and CDR2 FVKESK. The V and J ends lost 4 bases and 0 bases, in that order; junction bases with no gene match: 4. The CDR3 is 16 residues long. Here the CDR3 DNA reads TGTGCCAGCAGCCCCCGTAGCGGGAGCTCCTACAATGAGCAGTTCTTC. Its protein product is CASSPRSGSSYNEQFF.

The chain links TRBV18 to TRBJ1-4; D gene uncertain. V gave up 3 bases and J gave up 8 bases, with 13 bases separating them. The germline CDR1 and CDR2 sequences are KGHSH and LQKENI. The CDR3 contains 14 residues. CDR3 sequence (DNA): TGTGCCAGCTCACCCACCCAGAGGGAGGAAAAACTGTTTTTT. This translates into CASSPTQREEKLFF.

CDR3 bases: TGTGCCAGCAGCCCACCGGACTCCCCCTACGAGCAGTACTTC. Translation gives CASSPPDSPYEQYF. The V gene is TRBV13, the J gene TRBJ2-7, with a possible D match to TRBD2 (5 bases). There are 14 residues in the CDR3. V was pared by 5 bases and J by 2 bases, with 13 bases between. Germline V gives CDR1 PRHDT, CDR2 FYEKMQ (reference sequence).

The count of this clone is one. The chain employs TRBV3-1 (or the pseudogene TRBV3-2) and TRBJ1-2; 7 nucleotides match TRBD1. This CDR3 has 13 residues. The germline gives CDR1 LGHDT, CDR2 YNNKEL (reference sequence). V shed 4 bases, J shed 5 bases, and the junction held 4 bases outside the gene matches. This CDR3 is CASSPGTVYGYTF. The CDR3 nucleotides are TGTGCCAGCAGCCCCGGGACAGTTTATGGCTACACCTTC.

The chain couples TRBV25-1 to TRBJ2-3; 8 bases line up with TRBD2. The ends lost 0 bases at V and 2 bases at J; junction bases unmatched: 4. The CDR3 covers 16 residues. Germline CDR1 MGHDK, CDR2 SYGVNS. The CDR3 reads CASSEYAGGITDTQYF. In nucleotides, the CDR3 is TGTGCCAGCAGTGAATATGCGGGAGGTATCACAGATACGCAGTATTTT.

The chain uses TRBV5-4 and TRBJ1-4; maybe TRBD1 (5 bases). V lost 1 base, J lost 8 bases, and 12 bases lay in between. There are 14 residues in the CDR3. Germline-derived CDR1 and CDR2 are SGHNT and YYREEE (reference sequence). The CDR3 DNA sequence: TGTGCCAGCAGCTTGTGGGGGAGGGGCGAAAAACTGTTTTTT. It yields the protein CASSLWGRGEKLFF.

This chain joins TRBV4-3 and TRBJ1-3, with no clear D. Germline V gene lookup returns CDR1 LGHNA and CDR2 YSLEER. Trimming took off 1 base at V and 0 bases at J, with 10 bases between the two ends. The CDR3 sequence is 16 residues long. The CDR3 is CASSQGTAGSGNTIYF. In nucleotides, the CDR3 is TGCGCCAGCAGCCAAGGCACAGCCGGCTCTGGAAACACCATATATTTT.

This clone has a count of ten or more. The CDR3 DNA follows: TGTGCCACCAGTGATCCGGGGAGGGGCGGCGAAGCTTTCTTT. Amino acid sequence: CATSDPGRGGEAFF. The chain has TRBV24-1 and TRBJ1-1, with TRBD1 as a possible D gene (5 bases). Germline CDR1 reads KGHDR; CDR2 reads SFDVKD. The CDR3 contains 14 residues. V was shortened by 3 bases and J by 8 bases, with 15 bases between the two germline ends.